This T cell receptor (beta chain) is from a study of blood T cell repertoires in COVID-19. V gave up 5 bases and J gave up 4 bases; unmatched junction bases: 11. CDR1 and CDR2 from the germline V gene are MNHEY and SVGAGI. CDR3 length: 15 residues. Some clones are missing from TCRdb's copy, which holds only in-frame ones; the method was immunoSEQ multiplex PCR. The profile shows approximately 120,000 clones, about 79% of them singletons. The rearrangement uses TRBV6-5 and TRBJ2-7; 7 nucleotides align to TRBD2. Sequencing used peripheral blood. The receptor was derived from a woman older than 75 with active or convalescent COVID-19. The chain's CDR3 is CASSRTSGERYEQYF. DNA of the CDR3: TGTGCCAGCAGTCGAACCAGCGGGGAGAGGTACGAGCAGTACTTC.